The entry that follows covers one TCR beta chain sequence. The antigen is not known. The data are from a study of post-analysis software for immune sequencing data. Whole-study findings and limits: There were about five TRBV segments more frequent in patients than controls, and TRBV5-6, TRBV5-1 and TRBV20-1 were among them. Under F measure analysis, samples from one preparation batch co-clustered strongly.

TCR beta libraries were prepared from cDNA with unique molecular identifiers. T cells numbering 1 to 10 million yielded cDNA molecules that totaled roughly 500,000. TCRdb re-derived calls from the PCR reads in MiXCR, one entry per CDR3 protein. The sample contains hundreds of thousands of distinct CDR3 sequences, roughly 58% of which appear only once. CDR3 size: 15 residues. V was pared by 5 bases and J by 8 bases, with 19 bases between. From germline, CDR1 is SGHAT and CDR2 FQDESV (reference sequence). This receptor was taken from a girl under 18 with multiple sclerosis. The chain uses TRBV11-1 and TRBJ2-1; TRBD1 is a possible D gene (5 bases). Material: blood. The CDR3 coding sequence is TGTGCCAGCAGCCCAAAAGGACATTTAGGGGATGAGCAGTTCTTC. It codes for CASSPKGHLGDEQFF.